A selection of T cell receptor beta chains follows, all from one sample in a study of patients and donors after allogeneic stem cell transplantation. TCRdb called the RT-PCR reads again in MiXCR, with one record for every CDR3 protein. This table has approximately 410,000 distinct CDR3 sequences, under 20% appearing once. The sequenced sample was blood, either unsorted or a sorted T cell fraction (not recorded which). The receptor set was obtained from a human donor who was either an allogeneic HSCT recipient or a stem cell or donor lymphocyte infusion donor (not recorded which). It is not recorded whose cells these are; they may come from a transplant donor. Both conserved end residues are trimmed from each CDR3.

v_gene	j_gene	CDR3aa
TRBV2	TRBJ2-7	ASSARTGPYEQY
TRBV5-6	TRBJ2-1	ASSPRGLPAKSYNEQF
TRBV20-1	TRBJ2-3	SASRLAGGLDTQY
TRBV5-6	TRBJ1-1	ASSLGPVNTEAF
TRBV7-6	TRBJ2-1	ASSLELRDRGGNEQF
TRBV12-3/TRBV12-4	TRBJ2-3	ASSEIPFRTRGY
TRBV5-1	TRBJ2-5	ASSFQSGQETQY
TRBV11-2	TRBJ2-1	ASRTGTTYNEQF
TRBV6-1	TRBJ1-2	ASSHAAPGGYGYT
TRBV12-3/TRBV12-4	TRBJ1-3	ASSLALTTVSGNTIY
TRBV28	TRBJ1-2	ASSQIRGGYGYT
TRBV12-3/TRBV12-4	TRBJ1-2	ASRRQRLYGYT
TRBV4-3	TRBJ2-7	ASSQDQGGSYEQY
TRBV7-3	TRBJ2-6	ASSRDTGANVLT
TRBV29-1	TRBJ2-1	SVPKTSYNEQF
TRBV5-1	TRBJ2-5	ASSLDVQGASETQY
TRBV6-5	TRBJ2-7	ASSYSRRDSSYEQY
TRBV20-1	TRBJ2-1	SARSGYSYNEQF
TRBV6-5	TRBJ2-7	ASSYSGGLKAYEQY
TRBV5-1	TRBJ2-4	ASSLLASGRDIQY
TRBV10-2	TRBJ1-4	ASRGTGIGEKLF
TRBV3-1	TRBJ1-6	ASSLWTAGRGSYNSPLH
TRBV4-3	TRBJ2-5	ASSQSLAGVETQY
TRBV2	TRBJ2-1	ARDIGSYNEQF
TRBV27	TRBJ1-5	ASSLGPNGSNQPQH
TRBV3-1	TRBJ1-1	ASKPGPRNTEAF
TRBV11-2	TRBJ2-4	ASSLVAKNIQY
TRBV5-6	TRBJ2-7	ASSLRTGPHLLYEQY
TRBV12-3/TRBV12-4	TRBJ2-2	ASITSGGFTGELF
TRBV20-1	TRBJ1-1	SAMRVTEAF
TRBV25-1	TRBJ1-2	ASTSREGARYGYT
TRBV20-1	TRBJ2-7	SASPRASEQY
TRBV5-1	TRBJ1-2	ASSLKGALDYT
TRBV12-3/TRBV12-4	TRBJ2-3	ASSFTDADTQY
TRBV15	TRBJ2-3	ATRPNRTLTDTQY
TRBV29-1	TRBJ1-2	SVVFLSGKAIYGYT
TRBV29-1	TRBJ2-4	SVVTDNLAKNIQY
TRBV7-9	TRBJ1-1	ASSSFEGQGSTEAF
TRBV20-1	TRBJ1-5	SARRGTGGYSNQPQH
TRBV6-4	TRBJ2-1	ASSVGLAEHNEQF
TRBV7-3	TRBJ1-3	ASSPGGSPGNTIY
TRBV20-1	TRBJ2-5	SATYRGQETQY